A selection of T cell receptor beta chains follows, all from one sample in a study of shared clonotypes between healthy human individuals. The assay was immunoSEQ multiplex PCR, and TCRdb's table has in-frame clones only and misses some. Of millions of clones listed, roughly 91% were seen once; the top ten hold under 2%. What was sequenced was naive CD8+ T cells from PBMCs. These receptors came from a man aged 18 to 30 in good health. Some clones in this sample may be carry-over from other donors' samples. The CDR3 runs from the conserved cysteine through the conserved F or W. A D gene is named only where the DNA matches it firmly. A row's size may be missing; if present it is once, few, many or a size class.

D: TRBD2; size: -; V: TRBV7-6; J: TRBJ2-3; DNA: TGTGCCAGCAGCCCCGAGCGGGACACAGATACGCAGTATTTT; CDR3: CASSPERDTDTQYF
D: -; size: -; V: TRBV7-9; J: TRBJ2-3; DNA: TGTGCCAGCAGCTTAGCGGCCGGGGGCAGAGATACGCAGTATTTT; CDR3: CASSLAAGGRDTQYF
D: -; size: -; V: TRBV7-9; J: TRBJ2-5; DNA: TGTGCCAGCAGCCCCACAGGGGGGGAGCAGTACTTC; CDR3: CASSPTGGEQYF
D: -; size: -; V: TRBV5-1; J: TRBJ2-7; DNA: TGCGCCAGCAGTACGTCACAGGGAGCGGCCTACGAGCAGTACTTC; CDR3: CASSTSQGAAYEQYF
D: -; size: once; V: TRBV7-8; J: TRBJ2-1; DNA: TGTGCCAGCAGCTTTCGCTCCGTCAACAATGAGCAGTTCTTC; CDR3: CASSFRSVNNEQFF
D: -; size: -; V: TRBV4-1; J: TRBJ2-4; DNA: TGCGCCAGCAGCCACCCGGAGGGGATAGCCAAAAACATTCAGTACTTC; CDR3: CASSHPEGIAKNIQYF
D: -; size: -; V: TRBV28; J: TRBJ1-2; DNA: TGTGCCAGCAGTTTAGCAGACAGCGGCCGAATATATGGCTACACCTTC; CDR3: CASSLADSGRIYGYTF
D: -; size: -; V: TRBV4-1; J: TRBJ2-7; DNA: TGCGCCAGCAGCCAAGGGAGGGAGGTCCCCTACGAGCAGTACTTC; CDR3: CASSQGREVPYEQYF
D: -; size: -; V: TRBV7-9; J: TRBJ2-7; DNA: TGTGCCAGCAGCTTAGGTCCCCTAACAAGGGAGCAGTACTTC; CDR3: CASSLGPLTREQYF
D: TRBD2; size: -; V: TRBV4-2; J: TRBJ2-7; DNA: TGTGCCAGCAGCCAAGAGTTCGGGAGGGCCTACGAGCAGTACTTC; CDR3: CASSQEFGRAYEQYF
D: TRBD1; size: -; V: TRBV19; J: TRBJ2-2; DNA: TGTGCCAGTAGTTCGACAGGGGGCGCGGACACCGGGGAGCTGTTTTTT; CDR3: CASSSTGGADTGELFF
D: TRBD2; size: -; V: TRBV7-2; J: TRBJ2-5; DNA: TGTGCCAGCAGTTCCCCGCGACTAGCGGGAGAGGAGACCCAGTACTTC; CDR3: CASSSPRLAGEETQYF
D: TRBD1; size: -; V: TRBV11-2; J: TRBJ2-7; DNA: TGTGCCAGCAGCCGGGATCGGGACAGATACTACGAGCAGTACTTC; CDR3: CASSRDRDRYYEQYF
D: TRBD1; size: once; V: TRBV5-1; J: TRBJ1-1; DNA: TGCGCCAGCAGCCTGACAGGGACCAGGTATGCGAACACTGAAGCTTTCTTT; CDR3: CASSLTGTRYANTEAFF
D: -; size: few; V: TRBV5-6; J: TRBJ1-1; DNA: TGTGCCAGCAGCTCATTTCAGATGACTGAAGCTTTCTTT; CDR3: CASSSFQMTEAFF
D: -; size: few; V: TRBV7-2; J: TRBJ1-5; DNA: TGTGCCAGCAGCTTCACAGGGTGGGATCAGCCCCAGCATTTT; CDR3: CASSFTGWDQPQHF
D: -; size: -; V: TRBV12-1; J: TRBJ1-5; DNA: TGTGCCAGCAGCTCAACCGGGACAAGGGACCAGCCCCAGCATTTT; CDR3: CASSSTGTRDQPQHF
D: -; size: -; V: TRBV11-3; J: TRBJ1-5; DNA: TGTGCCAGCAACGCCTCGACGGTCCGACAGACGGGGCATTTT; CDR3: CASNASTVRQTGHF
D: -; size: -; V: TRBV4-1; J: TRBJ1-5; DNA: TGCGCCAGCAGCCAAGAATGGCTAGCGGGAGCAATCCAGCATTTT; CDR3: CASSQEWLAGAIQHF
D: -; size: -; V: TRBV28; J: TRBJ1-4; DNA: TGTGCCAGCAGTTTAACGGGCGAAAGGACGGTAGGGAAACTGTTTTTT; CDR3: CASSLTGERTVGKLFF
D: TRBD1; size: -; V: TRBV6-1; J: TRBJ2-7; DNA: TGTGCCAGCCGAAGGCGGGACAGGGGGTACGAGCAGTACTTC; CDR3: CASRRRDRGYEQYF
D: -; size: -; V: TRBV5-1; J: TRBJ1-1; DNA: TGCGCCAGCAGCTTATTATTCGGGACTGAAGCTTTCTTT; CDR3: CASSLLFGTEAFF
D: -; size: -; V: TRBV10-2; J: TRBJ2-2; DNA: TGCGCCAGCAGTGAAGCAGGGATGGACACCGGGGAGCTGTTTTTT; CDR3: CASSEAGMDTGELFF
D: -; size: -; V: TRBV28; J: TRBJ1-3; DNA: TGTGCCAGCAGTTTTGGGGGATCTGGAAACACCATATATTTT; CDR3: CASSFGGSGNTIYF
D: TRBD1; size: once; V: TRBV25-1; J: TRBJ2-3; DNA: TGTGCCAGCAGCCACGCCCCACAGGGGGCCGCAGATACGCAGTATTTT; CDR3: CASSHAPQGAADTQYF
D: -; size: -; V: TRBV28; J: TRBJ1-3; DNA: TGTGCCAGCAGCCGACCCCAGGGAAACACCATATATTTT; CDR3: CASSRPQGNTIYF
D: -; size: -; V: TRBV10-2; J: TRBJ2-7; DNA: TGCGCCAGCAGCTACCGGGGCCTATCCTACGAGCAGTACTTC; CDR3: CASSYRGLSYEQYF
D: TRBD2; size: -; V: TRBV30; J: TRBJ2-5; DNA: TGTGCCTGTATTGTACGGGAGGGCCAGGAAGAGACCCAGTACTTC; CDR3: CACIVREGQEETQYF
D: -; size: -; V: TRBV14; J: TRBJ1-2; DNA: TGTGCCAGCAGCCAAGACCTGGGGGCAGGCTATGGCTACACCTTC; CDR3: CASSQDLGAGYGYTF
D: -; size: -; V: TRBV27; J: TRBJ1-5; DNA: TGTGCCAGCAGTACAGGGTCGCCCAATCAGCCCCAGCATTTT; CDR3: CASSTGSPNQPQHF
D: -; size: -; V: TRBV10-3; J: TRBJ1-5; DNA: TGTGCCATCAGTGAAGAAGGGGGCAATCAGCCCCAGCATTTT; CDR3: CAISEEGGNQPQHF
D: -; size: -; V: TRBV15; J: TRBJ2-4; DNA: TGTGCCACCAGCAGAGATAGGGAACTAGCCAAAAACATTCAGTACTTC; CDR3: CATSRDRELAKNIQYF
D: TRBD2; size: -; V: TRBV27; J: TRBJ2-7; DNA: TGTGCCAGCCGTCTACTAGCGGGACCCGTGGATGGGCAGTACTTC; CDR3: CASRLLAGPVDGQYF
D: -; size: -; V: TRBV5-1; J: TRBJ1-4; DNA: TGCGCCAGCAGATCCGGGAATGAAAAACTGTTTTTT; CDR3: CASRSGNEKLFF
D: TRBD2; size: -; V: TRBV27; J: TRBJ2-1; DNA: TGTGCCAGCAGTTTATCCCCTGCTAGCGGGAGGTACAATGAGCAGTTCTTC; CDR3: CASSLSPASGRYNEQFF
D: TRBD1; size: -; V: TRBV5-5; J: TRBJ2-7; DNA: TGTGCCAGCAGCCCCGACAGGGATCTCTACGAGCAGTACTTC; CDR3: CASSPDRDLYEQYF
D: -; size: -; V: TRBV7-9; J: TRBJ2-6; DNA: TGTGCCAGCGGCGGGATAACATCCTCTGGGGCCAACGTCCTGACTTTC; CDR3: CASGGITSSGANVLTF
D: -; size: few; V: TRBV12-5; J: TRBJ1-1; DNA: TGTGCTAGTGGGTTGACTTACACTGAAGCTTTCTTT; CDR3: CASGLTYTEAFF
D: -; size: -; V: TRBV4-1; J: TRBJ2-3; DNA: TGCGCCAGCAGCCAATACCAGGGGCCATTAGATACGCAGTATTTT; CDR3: CASSQYQGPLDTQYF
D: -; size: few; V: TRBV7-9; J: TRBJ2-1; DNA: TGTGCCAGCAGCTTAGGCCACAATGAGCAGTTCTTC; CDR3: CASSLGHNEQFF
D: -; size: -; V: TRBV7-6; J: TRBJ2-3; DNA: TGTGCCAGCAGCTTAGAGGTGGGGGGCACAGATACGCAGTATTTT; CDR3: CASSLEVGGTDTQYF